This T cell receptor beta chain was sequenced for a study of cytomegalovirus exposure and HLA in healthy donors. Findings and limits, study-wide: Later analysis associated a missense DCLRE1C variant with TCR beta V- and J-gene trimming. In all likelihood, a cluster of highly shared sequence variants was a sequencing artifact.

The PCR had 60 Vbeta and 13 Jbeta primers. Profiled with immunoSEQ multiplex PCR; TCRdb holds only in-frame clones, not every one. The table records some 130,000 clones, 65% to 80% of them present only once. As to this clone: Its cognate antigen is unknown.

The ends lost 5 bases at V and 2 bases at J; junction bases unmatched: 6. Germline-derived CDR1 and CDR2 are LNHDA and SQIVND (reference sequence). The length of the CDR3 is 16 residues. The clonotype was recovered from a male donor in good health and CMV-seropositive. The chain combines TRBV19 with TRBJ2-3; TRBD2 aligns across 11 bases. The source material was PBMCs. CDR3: CASSPRLAGSTDTQYF. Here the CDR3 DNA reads TGTGCCAGTAGTCCCCGACTAGCGGGGTCCACAGATACGCAGTATTTT.